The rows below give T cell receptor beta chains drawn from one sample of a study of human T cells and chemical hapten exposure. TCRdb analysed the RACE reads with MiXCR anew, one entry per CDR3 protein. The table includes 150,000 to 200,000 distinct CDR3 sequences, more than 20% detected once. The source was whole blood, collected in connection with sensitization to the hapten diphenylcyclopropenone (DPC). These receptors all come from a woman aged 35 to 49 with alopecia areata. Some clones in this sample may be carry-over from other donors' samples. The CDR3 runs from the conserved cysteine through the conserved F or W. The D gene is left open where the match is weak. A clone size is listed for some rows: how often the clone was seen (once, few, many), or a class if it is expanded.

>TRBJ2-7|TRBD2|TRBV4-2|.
TGTGCCAGCAGCCAAGATCGTGGACTAGCCTCCAGTTCGTACGAGCAGTACTTC
CASSQDRGLASSSYEQYF
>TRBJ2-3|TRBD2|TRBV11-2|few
TGTGCCAGCAGCTTGAACGAGGGACTAGAGTCGTATTTT
CASSLNEGLESYF
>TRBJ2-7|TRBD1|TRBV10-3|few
TGTGCCATCAACAGGGGTGGAGAGCAGTACTTC
CAINRGGEQYF
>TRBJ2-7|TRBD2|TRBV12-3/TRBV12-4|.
TGTGCCAGCAGCCTGACTAGCGGGAGCCTCGACGAGCAGTACTTC
CASSLTSGSLDEQYF
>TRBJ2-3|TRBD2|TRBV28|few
TGTGCCAGCAGTGCAATAGCGGGAGCGGGCACAGATACGCAGTATTTT
CASSAIAGAGTDTQYF
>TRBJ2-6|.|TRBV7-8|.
TGTGCCAGCAGCTTCGGCGGGGGCGGGACCTCTGGGGCCAACGTCCTGACTTTC
CASSFGGGGTSGANVLTF
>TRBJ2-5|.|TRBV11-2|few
TGTGCCAGCAGCTTAGTTGGGTCGACAGGCCAAGAGACCCAGTACTTC
CASSLVGSTGQETQYF
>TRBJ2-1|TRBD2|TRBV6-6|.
TGTGCCAGCAGCTCCCTAGCGGGAGGGCCGGCTGAGCAGTTCTTC
CASSSLAGGPAEQFF
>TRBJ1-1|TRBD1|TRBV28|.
TGTGCCAGCAGTACCCGGACAGGAAACACTGAAGCTTTCTTT
CASSTRTGNTEAFF
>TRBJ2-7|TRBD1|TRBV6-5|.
TGTGCCATAAGGGACAGGTATACCTACGAGCAGTACTTC
CAIRDRYTYEQYF
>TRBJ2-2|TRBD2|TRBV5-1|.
TGCGCCAGCAGCCCTAGCGGTGCGACCGGGGAGCTGTTTTTT
CASSPSGATGELFF
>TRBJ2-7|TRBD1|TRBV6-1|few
TGTGCCAGCAATTTGCAGGGGGCCGACGAGCAGTACTTC
CASNLQGADEQYF
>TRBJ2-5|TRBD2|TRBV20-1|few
TGCAGTGCCGGGAGGTGGACTAGCGGAGGGGAGACCCAGTACTTC
CSAGRWTSGGETQYF
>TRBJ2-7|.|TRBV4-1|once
TGCGCCAGCAGCCATCCTGACAGGAGCGAGCAGTACTTC
CASSHPDRSEQYF
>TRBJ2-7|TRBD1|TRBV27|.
TGTGCCAGCAGTCTGGGGACAGGTTCGGGCTACGAGCAGTACTTC
CASSLGTGSGYEQYF
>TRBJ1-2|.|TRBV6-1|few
TGTGCCAGCAGCGAACAATTAATGGTCGATGGCTACACCTTC
CASSEQLMVDGYTF
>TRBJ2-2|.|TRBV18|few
TGTGCCAGCTCGCTAAACGGACAGAACACCGGGGAGCTGTTTTTT
CASSLNGQNTGELFF
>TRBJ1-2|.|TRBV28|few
TGTGCCAGCAGTCTGGTGGGCAGGGCGGGAGGCTACACCTTC
CASSLVGRAGGYTF
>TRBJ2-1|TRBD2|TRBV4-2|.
TGTGCCAGCAGCCAAGAATGGGCCCTAGCGGGATACAATGAGCAGTTCTTC
CASSQEWALAGYNEQFF
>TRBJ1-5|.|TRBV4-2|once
TGTGCCAGCAGCCAGTCGGACACGGACGTTAATCAGCCCCAGCATTTT
CASSQSDTDVNQPQHF
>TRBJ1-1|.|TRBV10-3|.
TGTGCCATCAGTGACTCCCTTAGGGGGACTGAAGCTTTCTTT
CAISDSLRGTEAFF
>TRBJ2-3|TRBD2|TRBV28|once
TGTGCCAGCACCTCCCAGCGGGATAGCACAGATACGCAGTATTTT
CASTSQRDSTDTQYF
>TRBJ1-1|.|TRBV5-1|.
TGCGCCAGCAGCTTGTATACGTCCAACACTGAAGCTTTCTTT
CASSLYTSNTEAFF
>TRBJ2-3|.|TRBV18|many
TGTGCCAGCTCACCACCCGCTAGCACCTTCACAGATACGCAGTATTTT
CASSPPASTFTDTQYF
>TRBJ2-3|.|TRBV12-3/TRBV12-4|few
TGTGCCAGCAGCCGACGGGGCTCTAGCACAGATACGCAGTATTTT
CASSRRGSSTDTQYF
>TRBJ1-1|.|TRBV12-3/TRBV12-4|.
TGTGCCAGCAGCCACCATGGACTTTCTGAAGCTTTCTTT
CASSHHGLSEAFF